Presented here are 2 T cell receptor beta chains from one specimen sequenced in a study of OX40 agonist ivuxolimab in advanced cancers. Repertoires were generated with immunoSEQ multiplex PCR, while TCRdb's copy carries only in-frame clones and drops some. The sample has around 39,000 clones; approximately 79% are singletons. The sequencing here drew on CD4+ or CD8+ T cells sorted from blood, taken in a trial of the OX40 agonist ivuxolimab. The receptors originated from an adult with an advanced solid tumor such as melanoma, head and neck, liver or kidney cancer.

The chain uses TRBV11-2 and TRBJ2-3; 11 bases are a match to TRBD1. V lost 4 bases to trimming and J lost 5 bases; unmatched junction nucleotides: 5. Germline values: CDR1 SGHAT, CDR2 FQNNGV. This CDR3 has 15 residues. DNA for the CDR3: TGTGCCAGCAGCTACGGACAGGGGGCAAGAGATACGCAGTATTTT. Amino acids: CASSYGQGARDTQYF. Using reference TRBV11-2 and TRBJ2-3 for the parts outside the CDR3, the full variable domain is EAGVAQSPRYKIIEKRQSVAFWCNPISGHATLYWYQQILGQGPKLLIQFQNNGVVDDSQLPKDRFSAERLKGVDSTLKIQPAKLEDSAVYLCASSYGQGARDTQYFGPGTRLTVL.

This sequence joins TRBV9 and TRBJ1-2; TRBD1 matches at 8 bases. Germline V gene data show CDR1 as SGDLS and CDR2 as YYNGEE. With 7 bases clipped from V and 4 bases from J, the junction kept 9 bases outside the gene matches. The CDR3 is 14 amino acids. CDR3 residues: CASGSRGHSYGYTF. Written as DNA, the CDR3 is TGTGCCAGCGGTTCCAGGGGGCACTCCTATGGCTACACCTTC.